What follows is one T cell receptor (beta chain) and its context. The antigen is not known. The data stem from a study of identical twins. Whole-study results and caveats: Twins' excess sharing was less marked for out-of-frame beta sequences. When twins shared out-of-frame alpha sequences, those sequences had excess low generation probability.

This CDR3 has 14 amino acids. V lost 1 base and J 7 bases, leaving 14 bases between the germline ends. Looked up from germline, CDR1 is SGHTA and CDR2 is FQGNSA. The cDNA had a unique molecular identifier and a template-switch universal primer site. TCRdb re-derived calls from the 5' RACE reads in MiXCR, one entry per CDR3 protein. The repertoire holds 550,000 to 700,000 distinct CDR3 sequences, with over 8.5% as singletons. This sample was shared with a second study, whose subject was yellow fever vaccine responses in identical twins. In that study: After vaccination, twins' T cell response reportedly seemed partly convergent, partly personalized.

Material: PBMCs. V gene TRBV7-2 combines with J gene TRBJ2-7; no clear D. The clonotype comes from a woman aged 18-29 years in good health. As DNA, the CDR3 is TGTGCCAGCAGCTTAGGGGCCATGGGATGGGAGCAGTACTTC. Its translation: CASSLGAMGWEQYF.